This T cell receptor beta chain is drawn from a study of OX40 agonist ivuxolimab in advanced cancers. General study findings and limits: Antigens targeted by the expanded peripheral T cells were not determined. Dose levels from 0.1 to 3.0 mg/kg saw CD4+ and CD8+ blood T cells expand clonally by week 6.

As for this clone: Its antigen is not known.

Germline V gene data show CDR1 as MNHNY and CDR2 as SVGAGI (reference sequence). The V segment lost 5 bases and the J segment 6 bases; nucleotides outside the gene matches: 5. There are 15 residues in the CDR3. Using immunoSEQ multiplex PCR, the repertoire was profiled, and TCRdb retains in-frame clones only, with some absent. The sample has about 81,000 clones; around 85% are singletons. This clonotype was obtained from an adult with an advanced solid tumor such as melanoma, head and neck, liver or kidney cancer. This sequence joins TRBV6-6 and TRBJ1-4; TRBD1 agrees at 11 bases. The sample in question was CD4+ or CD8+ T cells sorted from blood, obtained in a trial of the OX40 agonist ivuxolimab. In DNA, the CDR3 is TGTGCCAGCAGTATTTGGACAGGGGGCGATGAAAAACTGTTTTTT. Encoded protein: CASSIWTGGDEKLFF.